This TCR beta chain comes out of a study of T cells in Graves' hyperthyroidism and ophthalmopathy. From germline, CDR1 is LNHDA and CDR2 SQIVND (reference sequence). V lost 6 bases and J 1 base, leaving 9 bases between the germline ends. The CDR3 is 13 amino acids. The table lists this clonotype with a few counts. The diagnostic basis comprised clinical symptoms, serum thyroxine and TRAb, thyroid ultrasound and orbital computed tomography. Researchers amplified the TCR beta CDR3 regions from RNA transcripts. The HTBI primer set was used in a first-round RT-PCR of the TCR CDR3. TCRdb re-derived calls from the multiplex PCR reads in MiXCR, one entry per CDR3 protein. The table lists about 400,000 distinct CDR3 sequences, over 11% of them singletons.

Sequencing was performed on blood. The gene calls are TRBV19 and TRBJ1-2; maybe TRBD1 (5 bases). This TCR was recovered from a man between 45 and 60 years old with Graves' ophthalmopathy. CDR3: CASSPGNNYGYTF. In nucleotides, the CDR3 is TGTGCCAGTAGCCCAGGGAATAACTATGGCTACACCTTC.